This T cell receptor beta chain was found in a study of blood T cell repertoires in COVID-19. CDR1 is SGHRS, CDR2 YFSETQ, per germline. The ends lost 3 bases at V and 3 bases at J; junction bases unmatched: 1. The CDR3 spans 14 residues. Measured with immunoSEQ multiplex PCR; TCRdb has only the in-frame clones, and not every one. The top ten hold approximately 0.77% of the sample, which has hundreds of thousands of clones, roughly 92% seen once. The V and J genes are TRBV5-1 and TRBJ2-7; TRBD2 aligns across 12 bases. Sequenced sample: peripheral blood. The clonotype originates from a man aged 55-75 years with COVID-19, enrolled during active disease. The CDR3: CASSSSGGDYEQYF. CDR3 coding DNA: TGCGCCAGCAGCTCTAGCGGGGGGGACTACGAGCAGTACTTC.